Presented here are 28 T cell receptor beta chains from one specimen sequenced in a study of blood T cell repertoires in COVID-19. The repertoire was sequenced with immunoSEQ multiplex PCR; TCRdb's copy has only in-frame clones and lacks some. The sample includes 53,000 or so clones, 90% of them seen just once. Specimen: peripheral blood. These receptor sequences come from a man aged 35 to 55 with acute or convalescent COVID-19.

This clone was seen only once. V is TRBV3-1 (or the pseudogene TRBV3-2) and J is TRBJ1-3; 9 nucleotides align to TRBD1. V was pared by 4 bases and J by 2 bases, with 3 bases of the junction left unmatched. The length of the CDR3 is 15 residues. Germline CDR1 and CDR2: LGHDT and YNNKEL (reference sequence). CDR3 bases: TGTGCCAGCAGCCCTAGGGACAGGGCTGGAAACACCATATATTTT. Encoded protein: CASSPRDRAGNTIYF.

Here the CDR3 reads CSVPRGSNSYNEQFF. The CDR3 DNA follows: TGCAGCGTCCCACGCGGGAGTAACTCCTACAATGAGCAGTTCTTC. The chain links TRBV29-1 to TRBJ2-1, with TRBD2 matching over 7 bases. The CDR3 runs to 15 residues. Germline loops: CDR1 SQVTM, CDR2 ANQGSEA. V shed 6 bases and J 0 bases; nucleotides not matched to a gene: 8.

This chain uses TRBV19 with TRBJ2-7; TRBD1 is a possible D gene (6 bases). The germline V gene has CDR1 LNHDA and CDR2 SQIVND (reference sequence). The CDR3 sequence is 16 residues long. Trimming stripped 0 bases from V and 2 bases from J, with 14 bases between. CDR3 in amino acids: CASSIDVSGQPYEQYF. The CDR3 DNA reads TGTGCCAGTAGTATAGATGTCTCGGGACAACCCTACGAGCAGTACTTC.

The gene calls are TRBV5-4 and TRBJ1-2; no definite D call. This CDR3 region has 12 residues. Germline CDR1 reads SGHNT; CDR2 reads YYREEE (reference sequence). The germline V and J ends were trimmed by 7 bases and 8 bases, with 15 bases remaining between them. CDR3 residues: CASREGKMGYTF. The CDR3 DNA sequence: TGTGCCAGCCGGGAAGGGAAAATGGGCTACACCTTC.

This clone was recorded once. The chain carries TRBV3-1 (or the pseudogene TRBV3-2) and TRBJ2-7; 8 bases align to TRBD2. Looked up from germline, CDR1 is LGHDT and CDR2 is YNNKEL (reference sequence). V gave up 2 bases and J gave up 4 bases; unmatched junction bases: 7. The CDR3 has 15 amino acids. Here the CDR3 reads CASSQSSLAVYEQYF. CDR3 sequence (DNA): TGTGCCAGCAGCCAATCTTCACTAGCGGTTTACGAGCAGTACTTC.

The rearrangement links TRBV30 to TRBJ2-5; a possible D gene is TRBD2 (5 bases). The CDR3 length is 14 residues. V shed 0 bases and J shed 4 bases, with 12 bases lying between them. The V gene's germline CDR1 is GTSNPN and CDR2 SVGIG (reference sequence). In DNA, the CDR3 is TGTGCCTGGAGTGTACGGTCGGGGAGAGAGACCCAGTACTTC. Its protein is CAWSVRSGRETQYF.

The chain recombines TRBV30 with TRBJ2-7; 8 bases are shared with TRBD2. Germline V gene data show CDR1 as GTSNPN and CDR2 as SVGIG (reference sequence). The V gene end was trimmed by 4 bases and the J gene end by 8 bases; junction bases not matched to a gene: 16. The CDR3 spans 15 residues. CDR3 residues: CAWTRAREGPSKQYF. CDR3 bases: TGTGCCTGGACCAGGGCCCGGGAGGGCCCGTCGAAGCAGTACTTC.

CDR3 residues: CASSRTSGTDTQYF. The CDR3 coding sequence is TGCGCCAGCAGCCGGACTAGCGGCACAGATACGCAGTATTTT. The rearrangement joins TRBV5-1 to TRBJ2-3, with 9 bases lining up with TRBD2. V shed 4 bases and J 1 base; nucleotides not matched to a gene: 1. The CDR3 covers 14 residues. CDR1 and CDR2 from the germline V gene are SGHRS and YFSETQ. The full variable domain, in which reference TRBV5-1 and TRBJ2-3 provide the parts outside the CDR3, is KAGVTQTPRYLIKTRGQQVTLSCSPISGHRSVSWYQQTPGQGLQFLFEYFSETQRNKGNFPGRFSGRQFSNSRSEMNVSTLELGDSALYLCASSRTSGTDTQYFGPGTRLTVL.

CDR3 sequence: CASSPIRDTVSYEQYF. CDR3 sequence (DNA): TGTGCCAGCTCACCAATCCGGGACACTGTCTCCTACGAGCAGTACTTC. The chain joins TRBV18 to TRBJ2-7; D possibly corresponds to TRBD1 (6 bases). CDR3 length: 16 residues. Trimming pared 2 bases from V and 0 bases from J, leaving 14 bases between. Germline assignment: CDR1 KGHSH and CDR2 LQKENI. Variable domain in full (rest from reference TRBV18 and TRBJ2-7): NAGVMQNPRHLVRRRGQEARLRCSPMKGHSHVYWYRQLPEEGLKFMVYLQKENIIDESGMPKERFSAEFPKEGPSILRIQQVVRGDSAAYFCASSPIRDTVSYEQYFGPGTRLTVT.

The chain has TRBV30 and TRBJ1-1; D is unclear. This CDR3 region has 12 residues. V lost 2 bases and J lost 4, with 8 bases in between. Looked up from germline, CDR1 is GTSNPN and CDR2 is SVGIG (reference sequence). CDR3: CAWSFGLTEAFF. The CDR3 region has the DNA TGTGCCTGGAGTTTTGGCCTCACTGAAGCTTTCTTT.

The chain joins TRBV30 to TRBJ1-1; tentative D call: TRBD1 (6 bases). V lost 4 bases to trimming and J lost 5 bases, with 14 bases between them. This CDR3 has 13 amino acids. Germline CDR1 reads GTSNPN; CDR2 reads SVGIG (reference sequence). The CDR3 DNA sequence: TGTGCCTGGAAGACCGGGGGGCTTACTGAAGCTTTCTTT. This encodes CAWKTGGLTEAFF. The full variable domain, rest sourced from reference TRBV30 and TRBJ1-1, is SQTIHQWPATLVQPVGSPLSLECTVEGTSNPNLYWYRQAAGRGLQLLFYSVGIGQISSEVPQNLSASRPQDRQFILSSKKLLLSDSGFYLCAWKTGGLTEAFFGQGTRLTVV.

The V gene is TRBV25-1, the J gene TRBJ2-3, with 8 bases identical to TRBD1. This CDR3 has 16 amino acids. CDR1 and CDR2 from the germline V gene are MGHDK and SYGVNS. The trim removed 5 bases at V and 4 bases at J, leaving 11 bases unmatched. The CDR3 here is CASSRTGSLLADTQYF. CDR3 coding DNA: TGTGCCAGCAGTCGGACAGGGTCCCTTCTAGCAGATACGCAGTATTTT.

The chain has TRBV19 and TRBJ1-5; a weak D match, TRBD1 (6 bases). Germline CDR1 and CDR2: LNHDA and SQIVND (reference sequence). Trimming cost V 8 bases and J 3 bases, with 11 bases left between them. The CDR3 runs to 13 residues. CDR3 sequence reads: CASSGTNNQPQHF. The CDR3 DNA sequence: TGTGCCAGTTCCGGGACAAACAATCAGCCCCAGCATTTT.

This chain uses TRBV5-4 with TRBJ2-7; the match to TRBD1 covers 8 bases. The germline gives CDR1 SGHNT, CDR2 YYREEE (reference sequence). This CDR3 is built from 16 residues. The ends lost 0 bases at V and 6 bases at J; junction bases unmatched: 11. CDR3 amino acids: CASSLGPARGLGEQYF. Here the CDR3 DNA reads TGTGCCAGCAGCTTGGGTCCCGCCAGGGGGCTGGGCGAGCAGTACTTC.

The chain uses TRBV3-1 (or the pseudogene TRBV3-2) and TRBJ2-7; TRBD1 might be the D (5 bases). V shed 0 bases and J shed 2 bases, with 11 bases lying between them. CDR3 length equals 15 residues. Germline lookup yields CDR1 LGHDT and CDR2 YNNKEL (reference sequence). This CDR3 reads CASSQDRDRAYEQYF. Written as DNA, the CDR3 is TGTGCCAGCAGCCAAGACCGTGACAGAGCCTACGAGCAGTACTTC.

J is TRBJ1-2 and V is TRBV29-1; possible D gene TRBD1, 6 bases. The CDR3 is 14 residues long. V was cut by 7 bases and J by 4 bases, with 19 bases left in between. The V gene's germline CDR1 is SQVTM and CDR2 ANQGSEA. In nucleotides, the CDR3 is TGCAGCGCCCGGGGGGGGCAGGAGGCCTATGGCTACACCTTC. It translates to CSARGGQEAYGYTF.

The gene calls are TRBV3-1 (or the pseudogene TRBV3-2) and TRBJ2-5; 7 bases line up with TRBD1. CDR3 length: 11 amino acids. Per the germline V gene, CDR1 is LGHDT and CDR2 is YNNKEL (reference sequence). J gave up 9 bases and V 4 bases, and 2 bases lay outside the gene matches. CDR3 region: CASSLQGAQYF. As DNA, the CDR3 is TGTGCCAGCAGCCTTCAGGGGGCCCAGTACTTC.

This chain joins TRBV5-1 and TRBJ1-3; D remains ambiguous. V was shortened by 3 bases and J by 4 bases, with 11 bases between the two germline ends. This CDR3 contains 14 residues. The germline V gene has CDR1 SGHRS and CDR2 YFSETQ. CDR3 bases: TGCGCCAGCAGCTCAACGACGACAGGAAACACCATATATTTT. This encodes CASSSTTTGNTIYF.

CDR3 nucleotides: TGTGCCAGCAGCTTAGGAGGGGTGCAGGGGGCATCCTACGAGCAGTACTTC. Amino acids: CASSLGGVQGASYEQYF. This sequence joins TRBV11-2 and TRBJ2-7, with 8 bases identical to TRBD1. Germline CDR1 reads SGHAT; CDR2 reads FQNNGV. Trimming cost V 1 base and J 1 base; bases outside gene matches: 9. This CDR3 has 17 residues.

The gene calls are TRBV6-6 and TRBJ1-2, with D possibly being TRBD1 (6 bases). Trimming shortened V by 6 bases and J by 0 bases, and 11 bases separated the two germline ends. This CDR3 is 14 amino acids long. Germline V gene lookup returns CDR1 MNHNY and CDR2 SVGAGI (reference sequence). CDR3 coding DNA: TGTGCCAGCAGAGGGCGGACAGCTAACTATGGCTACACCTTC. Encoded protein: CASRGRTANYGYTF.

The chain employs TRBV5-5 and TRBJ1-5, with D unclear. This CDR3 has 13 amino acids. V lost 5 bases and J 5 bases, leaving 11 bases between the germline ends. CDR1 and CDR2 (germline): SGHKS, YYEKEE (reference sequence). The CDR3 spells CASRAREDQPQHF. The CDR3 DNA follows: TGTGCCAGCAGGGCTAGGGAGGATCAGCCCCAGCATTTT.

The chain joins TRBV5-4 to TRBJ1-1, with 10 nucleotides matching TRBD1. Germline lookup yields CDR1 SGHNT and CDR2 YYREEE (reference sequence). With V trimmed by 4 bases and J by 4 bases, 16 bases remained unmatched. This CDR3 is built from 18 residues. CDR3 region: CASSPPRDRGDLGTEAFF. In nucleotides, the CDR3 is TGTGCCAGCAGCCCCCCCCGGGACAGGGGCGATTTAGGCACTGAAGCTTTCTTT.

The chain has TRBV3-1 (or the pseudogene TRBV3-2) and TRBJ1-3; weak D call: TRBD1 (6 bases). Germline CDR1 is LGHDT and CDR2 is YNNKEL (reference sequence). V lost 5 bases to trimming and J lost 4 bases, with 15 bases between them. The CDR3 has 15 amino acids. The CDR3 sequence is CASSIGGGSGNTIYF. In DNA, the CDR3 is TGTGCCAGCAGCATAGGGGGGGGGTCCGGAAACACCATATATTTT.

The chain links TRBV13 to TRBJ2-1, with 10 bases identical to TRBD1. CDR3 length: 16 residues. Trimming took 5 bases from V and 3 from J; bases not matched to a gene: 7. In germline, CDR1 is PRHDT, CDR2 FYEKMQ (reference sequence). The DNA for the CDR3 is TGTGCCAGCAGCGATTCCGGGACAGGGGACTACAATGAGCAGTTCTTC. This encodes CASSDSGTGDYNEQFF.

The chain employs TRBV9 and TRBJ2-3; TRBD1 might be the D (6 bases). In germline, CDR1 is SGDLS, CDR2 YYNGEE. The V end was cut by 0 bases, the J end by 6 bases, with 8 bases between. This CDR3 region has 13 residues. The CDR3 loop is CASSVVQGDTQYF. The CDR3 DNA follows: TGTGCCAGCAGCGTAGTTCAGGGGGATACGCAGTATTTT.

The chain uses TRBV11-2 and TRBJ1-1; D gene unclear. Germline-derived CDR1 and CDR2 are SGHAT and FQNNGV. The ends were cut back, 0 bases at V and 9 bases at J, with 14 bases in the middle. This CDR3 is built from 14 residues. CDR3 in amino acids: CASSLDLSGIKAFF. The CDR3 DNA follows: TGTGCCAGCAGCTTAGATCTATCGGGGATTAAAGCTTTCTTT. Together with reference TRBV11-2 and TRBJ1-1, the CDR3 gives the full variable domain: EAGVAQSPRYKIIEKRQSVAFWCNPISGHATLYWYQQILGQGPKLLIQFQNNGVVDDSQLPKDRFSAERLKGVDSTLKIQPAKLEDSAVYLCASSLDLSGIKAFFGQGTRLTVV.

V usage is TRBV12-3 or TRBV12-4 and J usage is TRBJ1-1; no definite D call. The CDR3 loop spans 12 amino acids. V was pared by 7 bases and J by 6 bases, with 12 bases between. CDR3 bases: TGTGCCAGCACATCTCGGGTCGCTGAAGCTTTCTTT. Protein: CASTSRVAEAFF.

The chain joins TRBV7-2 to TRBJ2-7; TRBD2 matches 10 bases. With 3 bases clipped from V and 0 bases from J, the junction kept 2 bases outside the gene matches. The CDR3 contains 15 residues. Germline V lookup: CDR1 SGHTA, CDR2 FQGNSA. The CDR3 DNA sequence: TGTGCCAGCAGCTTGGCTAGCGGGAGCTCCTACGAGCAGTACTTC. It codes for CASSLASGSSYEQYF.